This TCR beta chain was documented in a study of cytomegalovirus exposure and HLA in healthy donors. The CDR3 is 15 residues long. Germline CDR1 is ENHRY and CDR2 is SYGVKD. Trimming shortened V by 3 bases and J by 0 bases, and 6 bases separated the two germline ends. The PCR was carried out with 60 Vbeta primers and 13 Jbeta primers. Assay used: immunoSEQ multiplex PCR; TCRdb lists only in-frame clones, some missing. Among 200,000 to 250,000 clones listed, over 80% were seen once. V and J are TRBV10-3 and TRBJ2-6, with D maybe TRBD1 (5 bases). The source of this sequence is a woman in her thirties or forties in good health and CMV-seropositive. Input material: PBMCs. The CDR3 reads CAISEGDSGANVLTF. The CDR3 bases are TGTGCCATCAGTGAAGGGGACTCTGGGGCCAACGTCCTGACTTTC.